One sample yielded the 6 T cell receptor beta chains listed below, sequenced in a study of cytomegalovirus exposure and HLA in healthy donors. PCR amplification relied on 60 Vbeta primers (plus 13 Jbeta primers). Method: immunoSEQ multiplex PCR; TCRdb's copy keeps in-frame clones and lacks some. The sample has tens of thousands of clones; roughly three quarters are singletons. The sequenced material came from PBMCs. Receptors were obtained from a man aged 18 to 29 in good health and CMV-seronegative.

The chain couples TRBV4-2 to TRBJ1-3; possible D gene TRBD1, 5 bases. This CDR3 has 16 residues. Germline values: CDR1 LGHNA, CDR2 YNFKEQ. V lost 3 bases, J lost 6 bases, and 18 bases lay in between. The chain's CDR3 is CASSQMGGRVLNTIYF. The CDR3 coding sequence is TGTGCCAGCAGCCAGATGGGGGGAAGGGTCCTAAACACCATATATTTT.

CDR3 coding DNA: TGTGCCAGCAGACCTCTACTAGCGGGGGGGCAGGAGACCCAGTACTTC. This encodes CASRPLLAGGQETQYF. This chain uses TRBV13 with TRBJ2-5, with 13 bases matching TRBD2. V was pared by 6 bases and J by 5 bases, with 9 bases of the junction left unmatched. The CDR3 runs 16 residues. Germline V gene sequence: CDR1 PRHDT, CDR2 FYEKMQ (reference sequence). Full variable domain (outside the CDR3, taken from reference TRBV13 and TRBJ2-5): AAGVIQSPRHLIKEKRETATLKCYPIPRHDTVYWYQQGPGQDPQFLISFYEKMQSDKGSIPDRFSAQQFSDYHSELNMSSLELGDSALYFCASRPLLAGGQETQYFGPGTRLLVL.

V is TRBV5-4 and J is TRBJ2-3; the match to TRBD2 covers 10 bases. The V gene's germline CDR1 is SGHNT and CDR2 YYREEE (reference sequence). This CDR3 spans 15 amino acids. Germline trimming cut 4 bases from V and 4 bases from J; bases unmatched to any gene: 6. This CDR3 reads CASSPSGGAPDTQYF. The CDR3 DNA sequence: TGTGCCAGCAGCCCGAGCGGGGGGGCCCCAGATACGCAGTATTTT.

The chain uses TRBV14 and TRBJ1-2, with TRBD1 as a possible D gene (5 bases). Germline CDR1 and CDR2: SGHDN and FVKESK. The CDR3 covers 13 residues. Trimming stripped 1 base from V and 2 bases from J, with 5 bases between. CDR3 loop: CASSQGQNYGYTF. CDR3 nucleotides: TGTGCCAGCAGCCAAGGACAGAACTATGGCTACACCTTC.

Comment on this clone: Germline and junction disagree at one end, which may indicate a read error. This chain connects TRBV5-1 to TRBJ1-1; D possibly corresponds to TRBD1 (5 bases). The CDR3 runs 19 residues. CDR1 and CDR2 from the germline V gene are SGHRS and YFSETQ. For the CDR3, the DNA is TGCGCCAGCAGCTTGGTGGGGGGTAATTTCGGACTCGCGTACTCTGAAGCTTCCTTT. It is translated as CASSLVGGNFGLAYSEASF.

The rearrangement joins TRBV6-5 to TRBJ2-7; D unclear. Trimming stripped 2 bases from V and 5 bases from J, with 10 bases between. CDR1 MNHEY and CDR2 SVGAGI come from the germline V gene. The CDR3 runs to 13 residues. The CDR3 reads CASSYKEFHEQYF. The CDR3 nucleotides read TGTGCCAGCAGTTACAAGGAGTTCCACGAGCAGTACTTC.